The 10 T cell receptor beta chains presented below share a single source sample, sequenced in a study of control samples from healthy donors and cancer patients. The protocol was immunoSEQ multiplex PCR, while the TCRdb copy is restricted to in-frame clones and leaves out a portion. This table has about 110,000 clones, 83% appearing once. The specimen sequenced was blood. Receptor source: a woman aged 50 to 60 in good health.

This chain links TRBV9 with TRBJ2-7; TRBD2 aligns across 14 bases. V lost 7 bases and J lost 6; bases outside the gene matches: 3. CDR1 and CDR2 from the germline V gene are SGDLS and YYNGEE. The CDR3 consists of 13 residues. The CDR3 region is CASGLAGGGEQYF. The CDR3 nucleotides are TGTGCCAGCGGACTAGCGGGAGGTGGCGAGCAGTACTTC.

This clone was picked up one time. The rearrangement uses TRBV3-1 (or the pseudogene TRBV3-2) and TRBJ1-2; 7 bases fit TRBD1. The CDR3 has 15 residues. Germline trimming cut 5 bases from V and 6 bases from J; bases unmatched to any gene: 12. Looked up from germline, CDR1 is LGHDT and CDR2 is YNNKEL (reference sequence). CDR3: CASSNPGGALHGYTF. CDR3 DNA sequence: TGTGCCAGCAGCAACCCAGGGGGGGCGCTTCATGGCTACACCTTC.

The V and J genes are TRBV7-9 and TRBJ1-4; 7 bases map to TRBD1. CDR3 length equals 19 residues. CDR1 SEHNR and CDR2 FQNEAQ come from the germline V gene (reference sequence). V shed 6 bases and J 0 bases; nucleotides not matched to a gene: 16. CDR3 residues: CASSRLDRVGTATNEKLFF. The CDR3 DNA sequence: TGTGCCAGCAGTCGCCTTGACAGGGTCGGCACTGCAACTAATGAAAAACTGTTTTTT.

This clone has just a few counts. The CDR3 protein is CASSEQGPGTNQPQHF. CDR3 DNA sequence: TGTGCCAGCAGTGAACAGGGCCCGGGGACCAATCAGCCCCAGCATTTT. The genes are TRBV6-1 and TRBJ1-5, with a weak D call TRBD1 (5 bases). This CDR3 has 16 amino acids. Germline V gene sequence: CDR1 MNHNS, CDR2 SASEGT. V shed 2 bases and J shed 3 bases, with 14 bases lying between them.

This chain uses TRBV14 with TRBJ2-2, with D perhaps matching TRBD1 or TRBD2 (5 bases each). Trimming cost V 0 bases and J 5 bases, with 7 bases left between them. Germline CDR1 reads SGHDN; CDR2 reads FVKESK. This CDR3 has 14 amino acids. CDR3 loop: CASSQERGTGELFF. Here the CDR3 DNA reads TGTGCCAGCAGCCAAGAGAGGGGAACCGGGGAGCTGTTTTTT.

J is TRBJ2-7 and V is TRBV13, with 13 bases that match TRBD2. The CDR3 covers 14 residues. J gave up 1 base and V 11 bases, and 5 bases lay outside the gene matches. CDR1 is PRHDT and CDR2 is FYEKMQ in the germline V gene (reference sequence). The CDR3 nucleotides read TGTGCCCGTACACTAGCGGGGGGGTCCTACGAGCAGTACTTC. Translation gives CARTLAGGSYEQYF.

The chain carries TRBV5-1 and TRBJ1-1, with a tentative D call TRBD1 (6 bases). The CDR3 has 15 amino acids. In germline, CDR1 is SGHRS, CDR2 YFSETQ. V lost 2 bases to trimming and J lost 5 bases, with 16 bases between them. The CDR3 spells CASSFGGGVGTEAFF. DNA of the CDR3: TGCGCCAGCAGCTTCGGTGGGGGCGTAGGTACTGAAGCTTTCTTT.

This chain uses TRBV9 with TRBJ2-2; 8 bases fit TRBD1. CDR1 and CDR2 from the germline V gene are SGDLS and YYNGEE. With 4 bases clipped from V and 6 bases from J, the junction kept 11 bases outside the gene matches. CDR3 length: 16 residues. CDR3 in amino acids: CASSPTTGVLSGELFF. CDR3 sequence (DNA): TGTGCCAGCAGCCCCACGACAGGGGTTCTTTCCGGGGAGCTGTTTTTT.

V usage is TRBV5-1 and J usage is TRBJ2-3; D may be TRBD1 (6 bases). This CDR3 is 15 amino acids long. Germline assignment: CDR1 SGHRS and CDR2 YFSETQ. The V end was cut by 2 bases, the J end by 0 bases, with 10 bases between. In nucleotides, the CDR3 is TGCGCCAGCAGCTTACAGGGTGCTAGCACAGATACGCAGTATTTT. Residues: CASSLQGASTDTQYF.

The chain couples TRBV9 to TRBJ1-1; D is perhaps TRBD1 (6 bases). The germline gives CDR1 SGDLS, CDR2 YYNGEE. V gave up 0 bases and J gave up 4 bases, with 10 bases separating them. This CDR3 is built from 14 residues. The CDR3 is CASSVGGGVTEAFF. CDR3 sequence (DNA): TGTGCCAGCAGCGTAGGAGGGGGTGTCACTGAAGCTTTCTTT.